This T cell receptor beta chain was recovered during a study of OX40 agonist ivuxolimab in advanced cancers. On the study more broadly: The dose-escalation group included hepatocellular carcinoma, melanoma, renal cell carcinoma and head and neck cancer. Participants could have had prior anti-PD-1, anti-PD-L1 or anti-CTLA-4 therapy, and approximately 37% had some.

Study findings and constraints: Normalized T-cell clonal expansion was also low in a subset of nonresponders. Relative to CD4+ cells, CD8+ T cells on average had more expanded clones.

Remarks on this clone: Its antigen is as yet unknown.

Sequenced by immunoSEQ multiplex PCR; TCRdb stores in-frame clones only, minus some. This table has 65,000 to 80,000 clones, about 89% appearing once. The CDR3 contains 16 residues. V was cut by 1 base and J by 6 bases, with 18 bases left in between. CDR1 is SEHNR, CDR2 FQNEAQ, per germline (reference sequence). The rearrangement uses TRBV7-9 and TRBJ1-2, with a possible D match to TRBD1 (5 bases). The TCR sequence derives from an adult with an advanced solid tumor such as melanoma, head and neck, liver or kidney cancer. The sequenced sample was CD4+ or CD8+ T cells sorted from blood, obtained in a trial of the OX40 agonist ivuxolimab. The CDR3 sequence is CASSLEGGASPDGYTF. In nucleotides, the CDR3 is TGTGCCAGCAGCTTAGAAGGAGGGGCCTCCCCAGATGGCTACACCTTC.